This T cell receptor (beta chain) derives from a study of blood T cell repertoires in COVID-19. Study-wide background: Italy, Spain and the United States were the sources of the convalescent and acute COVID-19 samples. Sample material is recorded as cDNA or gDNA derived from T cells, B-cell-depleted T cells, or PBMCs.

Original processing notes: Amplification with reference gene primers provided the estimates of nucleated cell counts. Profiling relied on immunoSEQ multiplex PCR, and the TCRdb table lists in-frame clones only, not all of them. V and J calls and clone size are as listed in that table; D and trimming were resolved from the DNA. Seen here are about 160,000 clones, roughly 86% observed once, and the top ten hold roughly 3.9%. The CDR3 has 14 amino acids. V lost 7 bases and J lost 0, with 7 bases in between. The germline V gene has CDR1 LNHDA and CDR2 SQIVND (reference sequence). This clone came up once. The specimen sequenced was peripheral blood. This chain uses TRBV19 with TRBJ2-6; no clear D gene. This TCR came from a woman between 55 and 75 years old who had recovered from COVID-19. The CDR3 nucleotides read TGTGCCAGTAAAGTCAGCTCTGGGGCCAACGTCCTGACTTTC. Translating it yields CASKVSSGANVLTF.